This TCR beta chain was captured in a study of T cell repertoires in cytomegalovirus infection (dated by TCRdb to about 2019). With regard to the full study: Donor HLA type was relevant to the analysis, as public TCR beta signatures indicated carriage of CMV infection together with the matching HLA type. Summary of the overall study and its limitations: The ex vivo response was dominated by HLA-C-restricted CMV-specific TCR beta clonotypes, which also provided the single most frequent clonotype in two of eight donors. Cumulative frequency of public TCR beta family members discriminated carriers of CMV infection plus the relevant HLA type in this cohort and an independent roughly 330-donor cohort.

The reads were generated on an Illumina HiSeq 1500. The public reads were run again by TCRdb, first through fastp at Q25 and then through MiXCR, and only productive beta chains were kept. Rows with one shared CDR3 protein collapse into an entry with the most common genes and DNA. The sample table shows some 600,000 distinct CDR3 sequences, and 20% to 30% are seen once. The ten largest clones add up to 8% of the sample. Concerning this clonotype itself: This receptor's antigen is unknown. Per-base qualities were not stored, and no clone one base away is much larger.

The CDR3 contains 15 residues, cysteine and phenylalanine counted. Only the CDR3 part of the read is kept: 45 bases, read in frame from the first base. The germline V gene encodes CDR1 MDHEN and CDR2 SYDVKM. Between the V and J ends, shortened by 3 bases and 0 bases respectively, the junction contains 10 bases. This clonotype was obtained from a human donor in good health (CMV status not recorded). Some clones in this sample may be carry-over from other donors' samples. Sequencing used CD8+ T cells from PBMCs. Rearrangement joined TRBV28 to TRBJ2-3; D gene: possibly TRBD1, on 5 matching bases. The CDR3 protein: CASSFRALSTDTQYF. The DNA sequence is given as TGTGCCAGCAGTTTCAGGGCCCTTAGCACAGATACGCAGTATTTT.